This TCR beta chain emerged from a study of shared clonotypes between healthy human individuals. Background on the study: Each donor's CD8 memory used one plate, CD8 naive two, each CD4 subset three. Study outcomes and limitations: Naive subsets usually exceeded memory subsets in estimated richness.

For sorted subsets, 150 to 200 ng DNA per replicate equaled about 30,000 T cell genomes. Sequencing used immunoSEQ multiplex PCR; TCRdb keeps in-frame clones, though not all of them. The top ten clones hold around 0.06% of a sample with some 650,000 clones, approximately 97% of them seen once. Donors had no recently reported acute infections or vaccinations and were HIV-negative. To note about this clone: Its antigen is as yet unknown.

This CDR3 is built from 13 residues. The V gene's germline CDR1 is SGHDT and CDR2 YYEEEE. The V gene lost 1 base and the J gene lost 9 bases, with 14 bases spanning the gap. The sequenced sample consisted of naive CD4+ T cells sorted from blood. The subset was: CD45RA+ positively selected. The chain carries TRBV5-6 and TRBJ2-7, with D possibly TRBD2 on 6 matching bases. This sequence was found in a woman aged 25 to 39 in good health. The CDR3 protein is CASSLWSGTWQYF. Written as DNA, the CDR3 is TGTGCCAGCAGCTTGTGGTCGGGGACTTGGCAGTACTTC.